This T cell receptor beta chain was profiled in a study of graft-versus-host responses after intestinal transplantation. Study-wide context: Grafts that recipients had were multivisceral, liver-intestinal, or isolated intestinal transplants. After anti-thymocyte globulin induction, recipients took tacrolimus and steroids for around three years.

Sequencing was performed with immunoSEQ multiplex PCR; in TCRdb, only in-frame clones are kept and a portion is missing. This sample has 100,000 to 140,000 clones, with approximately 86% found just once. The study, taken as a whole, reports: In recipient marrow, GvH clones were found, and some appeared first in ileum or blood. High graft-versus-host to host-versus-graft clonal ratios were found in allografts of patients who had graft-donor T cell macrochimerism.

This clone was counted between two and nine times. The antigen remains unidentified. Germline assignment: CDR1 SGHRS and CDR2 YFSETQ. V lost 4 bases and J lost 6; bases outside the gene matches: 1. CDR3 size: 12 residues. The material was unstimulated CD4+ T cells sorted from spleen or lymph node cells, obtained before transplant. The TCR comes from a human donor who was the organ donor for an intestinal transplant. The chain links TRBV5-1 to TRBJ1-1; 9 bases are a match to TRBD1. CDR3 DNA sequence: TGCGCCAGCAGCAGACAGGGGGCTGAAGCTTTCTTT. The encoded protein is CASSRQGAEAFF.